These 31 T cell receptor beta chains originate from one sample sequenced in a study of blood T cell repertoires in COVID-19. Libraries were prepared by immunoSEQ multiplex PCR; TCRdb keeps only in-frame clonotypes and omits some of them. The data hold about 250,000 clones, with around 88% observed a single time. Sequenced: peripheral blood. The source is a man of 80 years or more with acute or convalescent COVID-19.

The chain combines TRBV5-8 with TRBJ1-2, with D hard to call. This CDR3 spans 11 amino acids. Looked up from germline, CDR1 is SGHTS and CDR2 is YDEGEE. Trimming stripped 4 bases from V and 6 bases from J, with 7 bases between. CDR3: CASSRVNGYTF. The CDR3, as DNA: TGTGCCAGCAGCCGAGTAAATGGCTACACCTTC.

The V call is TRBV19, the J call TRBJ2-1, with a tentative D call TRBD2 (6 bases). The length of the CDR3 is 16 residues. Germline-derived CDR1 and CDR2 are LNHDA and SQIVND (reference sequence). The V end lost 6 bases, the J end lost 6 bases, and 21 bases lay between the germline ends. CDR3 residues: CASSSHAGYQANEQFF. Written as DNA, the CDR3 is TGTGCCAGTAGCTCACATGCGGGGTACCAGGCCAATGAGCAGTTCTTC.

The rearrangement uses TRBV18 and TRBJ1-1; 9 nucleotides align to TRBD1. With 4 bases clipped from V and 8 bases from J, the junction kept 2 bases outside the gene matches. The CDR3 spans 12 residues. The germline V gene encodes CDR1 KGHSH and CDR2 LQKENI. DNA for the CDR3: TGTGCCAGCTCACGGGGACAGGGAGAAGCTTTCTTT. Residues: CASSRGQGEAFF.

A few counts support this clone. The rearrangement joins TRBV5-1 to TRBJ2-7, with TRBD1 as a possible D gene (5 bases). Germline-derived CDR1 and CDR2 are SGHRS and YFSETQ. The CDR3 extends over 13 amino acids. V was cut by 2 bases and J by 4 bases, with 10 bases left in between. This chain's CDR3 is CASSFQTEYEQYF. Here the CDR3 DNA reads TGCGCCAGCAGCTTCCAGACAGAGTACGAGCAGTACTTC.

The rearrangement links TRBV5-1 to TRBJ2-6; D uncertain. Trimming took 4 bases from V and 0 from J, leaving 14 bases between them. Germline loops: CDR1 SGHRS, CDR2 YFSETQ. The CDR3 extends over 17 amino acids. The CDR3 protein is CASSPRWPSSGANVLTF. DNA of the CDR3: TGCGCCAGCAGCCCCCGATGGCCAAGCTCTGGGGCCAACGTCCTGACTTTC.

CDR3: CASSIRGTGQHTIYF. The CDR3 coding sequence is TGTGCCAGTAGTATAAGGGGGACAGGCCAACACACCATATATTTT. V gene TRBV19 combines with J gene TRBJ1-3; TRBD1 aligns across 8 bases. Per germline, CDR1 LNHDA and CDR2 SQIVND (reference sequence). This CDR3 spans 15 amino acids. Germline trimming cut 2 bases from V and 8 bases from J; bases unmatched to any gene: 8. Full variable domain (rest looked up from reference TRBV19 and TRBJ1-3): DGGITQSPKYLFRKEGQNVTLSCEQNLNHDAMYWYRQDPGQGLRLIYYSQIVNDFQKGDIAEGYSVSREKKESFPLTVTSAQKNPTAFYLCASSIRGTGQHTIYFGEGSWLTVV.

The chain has TRBV28 and TRBJ2-7, with TRBD2 as a possible D gene (6 bases). Trimming shortened V by 3 bases and J by 0 bases, and 12 bases separated the two germline ends. The length of the CDR3 is 15 residues. Germline assignment: CDR1 MDHEN and CDR2 SYDVKM. CDR3 nucleotide sequence: TGTGCCAGCAGTTTTGGGGACTTTAGCTCCTACGAGCAGTACTTC. It translates to CASSFGDFSSYEQYF.

The chain recombines TRBV7-8 with TRBJ2-2, with 8 bases identical to TRBD1. The CDR3 totals 15 residues. CDR1 and CDR2 from the germline V gene are SGHVS and FQNEAQ. The junction had 7 bases not matched to a gene; V was cut back by 3 bases and J by 7 bases. The CDR3 DNA sequence: TGTGCCAGCAGCTTTAGGACAGGGTCGAACGGGGAGCTGTTTTTT. Translation gives CASSFRTGSNGELFF.

This chain uses TRBV7-6 with TRBJ2-1, with 9 bases that match TRBD2. The CDR3 contains 18 residues. V shed 6 bases, J shed 4 bases, and the junction held 16 bases outside the gene matches. The germline V gene has CDR1 SGHVS and CDR2 FNYEAQ. The CDR3 loop is CASSPGHGGRAGYNEQFF. The CDR3 DNA is TGTGCCAGCAGTCCTGGACATGGCGGGAGGGCAGGATACAATGAGCAGTTCTTC. The whole variable domain, filled in from reference TRBV7-6 and TRBJ2-1, reads GAGVSQSPRYKVTKRGQDVALRCDPISGHVSLYWYRQALGQGPEFLTYFNYEAQQDKSGLPNDRFSAERPEGSISTLTIQRTEQRDSAMYRCASSPGHGGRAGYNEQFFGPGTRLTVL.

This sequence joins TRBV5-4 and TRBJ2-2; tentative D call: TRBD1 (6 bases). V lost 2 bases and J 1 base, leaving 9 bases between the germline ends. The CDR3 length is 15 residues. CDR1 and CDR2 from the germline V gene are SGHNT and YYREEE (reference sequence). CDR3 DNA sequence: TGTGCCAGCAGCTTAAGGACAGTGAACACCGGGGAGCTGTTTTTT. As protein: CASSLRTVNTGELFF.

The count of this clone is one. The chain employs TRBV15 and TRBJ2-1, with TRBD1 matching over 9 bases. With 1 base clipped from V and 4 bases from J, the junction kept 5 bases outside the gene matches. The germline gives CDR1 LNHNV, CDR2 YYDKDF (reference sequence). This CDR3 is 16 amino acids long. DNA for the CDR3: TGTGCCACCAGCAGAGGCGGGACAGGGCGGTACAATGAGCAGTTCTTC. This encodes CATSRGGTGRYNEQFF.

The V gene is TRBV5-3, the J gene TRBJ1-5, with D perhaps TRBD1 (6 bases). TRBV5-3 falls under the ORF class, with uncertain function. V dropped 0 bases and J dropped 7 bases, with 11 bases sitting between them. CDR3 length: 14 amino acids. This CDR3 is CARSLDRERQPQHF. The CDR3 nucleotides are TGTGCCAGAAGCTTGGACAGGGAACGCCAGCCCCAGCATTTT.

V and J are TRBV7-2 and TRBJ2-7, with D tentatively TRBD1 (5 bases). The germline V gene encodes CDR1 SGHTA and CDR2 FQGNSA. V lost 8 bases and J 4 bases, leaving 21 bases between the germline ends. CDR3 length equals 15 residues. Here the CDR3 DNA reads TGTGCCAGCGCCCCCGGGCGACAGTTTTCGTACGAGCAGTACTTC. It is translated as CASAPGRQFSYEQYF.

The rearrangement joins TRBV29-1 to TRBJ2-1, with a possible D match to TRBD2 (6 bases). Per the germline V gene, CDR1 is SQVTM and CDR2 is ANQGSEA. The CDR3 runs to 14 residues. With 6 bases removed from V and 5 bases from J, the gap between germline ends came to 17 bases. The CDR3 nucleotides read TGCAGCGTCTCGGACTACCCCTCTGACAATGAGCAGTTCTTC. Translation: CSVSDYPSDNEQFF.

This chain uses TRBV7-2 with TRBJ1-2, with 7 bases that match TRBD1. Germline CDR1 reads SGHTA; CDR2 reads FQGNSA. The CDR3 is 14 residues long. Losses at the gene ends were 1 base for V and 3 bases for J; bases not matched to a gene: 2. In nucleotides, the CDR3 is TGTGCCAGCAGCTTAGAGGGGGCGGACTATGGCTACACCTTC. Its protein is CASSLEGADYGYTF. The full variable domain, with the rest looked up from reference TRBV7-2 and TRBJ1-2, is GAGVSQSPSNKVTEKGKDVELRCDPISGHTALYWYRQSLGQGLEFLIYFQGNSAPDKSGLPSDRFSAERTGGSVSTLTIQRTQQEDSAVYLCASSLEGADYGYTFGSGTRLTVV.

The genes are TRBV9 and TRBJ2-1; 10 nucleotides agree with TRBD2. CDR3 length equals 17 residues. V was clipped by 0 bases and J by 4 bases; unmatched bases: 7. Looked up from germline, CDR1 is SGDLS and CDR2 is YYNGEE. The CDR3 DNA sequence: TGTGCCAGCAGCGTAGAGGCTAGCGGGGGACCTTACAATGAGCAGTTCTTC. It codes for CASSVEASGGPYNEQFF.

J is TRBJ1-5 and V is TRBV4-2; 8 positions match TRBD1. Per germline, CDR1 LGHNA and CDR2 YNFKEQ. CDR3 length: 16 residues. V lost 0 bases and J lost 4; bases outside the gene matches: 5. For the CDR3, the DNA is TGTGCCAGCAGCCAAGAGGACAGGGTTAATAATCAGCCCCAGCATTTT. It is translated as CASSQEDRVNNQPQHF.

The V and J genes are TRBV6-5 and TRBJ2-7, with D unclear. The CDR3 is 14 residues long. The ends were cut back, 10 bases at V and 6 bases at J, with 22 bases in the middle. Germline CDR1 is MNHEY and CDR2 is SVGAGI. CDR3 region: CAIPHGSLPSEQYF. The CDR3 coding sequence is TGTGCCATCCCACACGGGTCCCTCCCCAGCGAGCAGTACTTC.

The rearrangement uses TRBV27 and TRBJ2-2, with 16 bases fitting TRBD2. Trimming removed 7 bases from V and 7 bases from J; junction bases left unmatched: 9. The CDR3 extends over 17 amino acids. The germline V gene has CDR1 MNHEY and CDR2 SMNVEV (reference sequence). CDR3 protein: CASMPGLAGGRGGELFF. The CDR3 DNA sequence: TGTGCCAGCATGCCGGGACTAGCGGGGGGGCGGGGCGGGGAGCTGTTTTTT.

The rearrangement links TRBV25-1 to TRBJ1-2; D gene ambiguous. Germline values: CDR1 MGHDK, CDR2 SYGVNS. The CDR3 has 13 amino acids. Trimming pared 7 bases from V and 4 bases from J, leaving 13 bases between. This CDR3 reads CASKTDAGYGYTF. The CDR3 DNA reads TGTGCCAGCAAGACGGATGCGGGCTATGGCTACACCTTC.

The V gene is TRBV25-1, the J gene TRBJ1-1; D is perhaps TRBD1 (5 bases). Germline lookup yields CDR1 MGHDK and CDR2 SYGVNS. The CDR3 runs to 15 residues. V was shortened by 2 bases and J by 1 base, with 11 bases between the two germline ends. This CDR3 reads CASSERTGSNTEAFF. The CDR3 DNA reads as TGTGCCAGCAGTGAAAGAACAGGATCGAACACTGAAGCTTTCTTT.

V usage is TRBV2 and J usage is TRBJ1-6; D unresolved. The germline V gene encodes CDR1 SNHLY and CDR2 FYNNEI. The CDR3 sequence is 13 residues long. V lost 8 bases, J lost 0 bases, and 5 bases lay in between. CDR3 region: CASGGSYNSPLHF. Written as DNA, the CDR3 is TGTGCCAGCGGCGGCTCCTATAATTCACCCCTCCACTTT.

This clone was seen a single time. The rearrangement uses TRBV14 and TRBJ2-7; 7 bases match TRBD1. CDR1 SGHDN and CDR2 FVKESK come from the germline V gene. Trimming took 1 base from V and 2 from J; bases not matched to a gene: 5. The CDR3 is 15 residues long. The CDR3 sequence is CASSQVSQGAYEQYF. DNA of the CDR3: TGTGCCAGCAGCCAAGTGAGCCAGGGGGCCTACGAGCAGTACTTC.

V is TRBV6-5 and J is TRBJ2-3; possible D gene TRBD2, 6 bases. V lost 9 bases and J lost 14, with 18 bases in between. CDR1 MNHEY and CDR2 SVGAGI come from the germline V gene. This CDR3 contains 11 residues. Here the CDR3 DNA reads TGTGCCAGTCTCCGGGACTTGGAGCGGTATTTT. This codes for CASLRDLERYF.

This sequence joins TRBV18 and TRBJ2-1; TRBD2 matches 11 bases. The germline gives CDR1 KGHSH, CDR2 LQKENI. This CDR3 spans 17 amino acids. V lost 6 bases, J lost 0 bases, and 7 bases stayed unmatched. The CDR3 protein is CASSKPGLAVSYNEQFF. The CDR3 region has the DNA TGTGCCAGCTCTAAACCGGGACTAGCGGTCTCCTACAATGAGCAGTTCTTC.

This chain links TRBV28 with TRBJ2-7, with D uncertain. This CDR3 comprises 13 residues. Germline V CDR1 and CDR2: MDHEN, SYDVKM. V lost 3 bases, J lost 11 bases, and 17 bases lay in between. The DNA of the CDR3 is TGTGCCAGCAGTTTTCCCAACTCCTTTGAGGAGTACTTC. Translated, it gives CASSFPNSFEEYF.

This chain links TRBV6-5 with TRBJ1-2, with a weak D call TRBD1 (5 bases). Germline CDR1 MNHEY, CDR2 SVGAGI. V was shortened by 4 bases and J by 0 bases, with 12 bases between the two germline ends. This CDR3 spans 15 amino acids. In nucleotides, the CDR3 is TGTGCCAGCAGTTCCCAGGGTCAAGCTAACTATGGCTACACCTTC. It specifies CASSSQGQANYGYTF.

The chain employs TRBV4-3 and TRBJ2-7, with TRBD2 as a possible D gene (5 bases). CDR3 size: 15 residues. Germline V lookup: CDR1 LGHNA, CDR2 YSLEER. V lost 1 base and J lost 2, with 12 bases in between. The CDR3 DNA reads as TGCGCCAGCAGCCAAGGTTACGGGGAAACCTACGAGCAGTACTTC. Its translation is CASSQGYGETYEQYF.

Note on this clone: The same CDR3 also results from other DNA sequences found in this sample. This chain connects TRBV6-5 to TRBJ2-3; D might be TRBD1 (6 bases). The CDR3 is made up of 16 amino acids. V was cut by 0 bases and J by 0 bases, with 10 bases left in between. CDR1 MNHEY and CDR2 SVGAGI come from the germline V gene. The CDR3 DNA reads as TGTGCCAGCAGTTACTCTGGGGGCACTAGCACAGATACGCAGTATTTT. Translation: CASSYSGGTSTDTQYF.

V is TRBV7-3 and J is TRBJ1-1; 9 bases are a match to TRBD1. V was clipped by 0 bases and J by 14 bases; unmatched bases: 16. Germline CDR1 and CDR2: SGHTA and FQGTGA. The length of the CDR3 is 16 residues. The CDR3 loop is CASSLTASGQGLGWFF. CDR3 DNA sequence: TGTGCCAGCAGCTTAACGGCTTCGGGACAGGGATTAGGTTGGTTCTTT.

V is TRBV5-8 and J is TRBJ2-5, with 12 nucleotides matching TRBD2. With 6 bases clipped from V and 3 bases from J, the junction kept 6 bases outside the gene matches. The CDR3 is made up of 15 amino acids. The germline V gene encodes CDR1 SGHTS and CDR2 YDEGEE. CDR3: CASTSSGGAEETQYF. CDR3 nucleotide sequence: TGTGCCAGCACCTCTAGCGGGGGGGCCGAAGAGACCCAGTACTTC.